A single sample is the source of the 7 T cell receptor beta chains below, sequenced in a study of blood T cell repertoires in COVID-19. TCRdb keeps only in-frame clones here, not all; method: immunoSEQ multiplex PCR. Of about 240,000 clones detected, approximately 90% appear once; the ten largest clones hold more than 8.5%. The sequenced sample consisted of peripheral blood. Source of these receptors: a woman between 45 and 60 years old with COVID-19, enrolled during active disease.

V usage is TRBV4-1 and J usage is TRBJ1-2; TRBD1 might be the D (6 bases). The V gene lost 0 bases and the J gene lost 7 bases, with 18 bases spanning the gap. Germline loops: CDR1 MGHRA, CDR2 YSYEKL. The CDR3 totals 16 residues. CDR3 region: CASSQEGDIRLGGYTF. CDR3 coding DNA: TGCGCCAGCAGCCAAGAGGGGGACATCCGCCTGGGTGGCTACACCTTC.

The chain has TRBV24-1 and TRBJ2-1; 7 bases map to TRBD2. This CDR3 comprises 16 residues. Germline V gene lookup returns CDR1 KGHDR and CDR2 SFDVKD. J gave up 6 bases and V 3 bases, and 10 bases lay outside the gene matches. The CDR3 region has the DNA TGTGCCACCAGTGATGCGCCGAGCGGGGCCCTCAATGAGCAGTTCTTC. This encodes CATSDAPSGALNEQFF.

V is TRBV29-1 and J is TRBJ1-1; 10 bases are a match to TRBD1. J lost 7 bases, V lost 6 bases, and 5 bases had no gene match. This CDR3 comprises 12 residues. Germline V gene lookup returns CDR1 SQVTM and CDR2 ANQGSEA. This CDR3 reads CSVDRTGGEAFF. In DNA form, the CDR3 reads TGCAGCGTGGACCGGACAGGGGGTGAAGCTTTCTTT.

The chain combines TRBV7-8 with TRBJ2-7; 13 nucleotides line up with TRBD2. The V segment lost 4 bases and the J segment 7 bases; nucleotides outside the gene matches: 13. Germline-derived CDR1 and CDR2 are SGHVS and FQNEAQ. CDR3 length equals 17 residues. CDR3 in DNA: TGTGCCAGCAGCTCTCTACTAGCGGGGGGGCCAAAGTATGAGCAGTACTTC. Translating gives CASSSLLAGGPKYEQYF.

V is TRBV28 and J is TRBJ2-3, with 7 bases identical to TRBD2. The CDR3 loop spans 16 amino acids. CDR1 and CDR2 (germline): MDHEN, SYDVKM. With V trimmed by 2 bases and J by 4 bases, 9 bases remained unmatched. The CDR3 region is CASSLASGIGPDTQYF. CDR3 coding DNA: TGTGCCAGCAGTTTAGCTAGCGGTATCGGGCCAGATACGCAGTATTTT.

This clone was recorded a few times. This chain connects TRBV2 to TRBJ1-2, with TRBD1 matching over 7 bases. The CDR3 length is 13 residues. Trimming cost V 10 bases and J 5 bases; bases outside gene matches: 10. CDR1 SNHLY and CDR2 FYNNEI come from the germline V gene. CDR3 loop: CATSSGQNYGYTF. The CDR3 nucleotides read TGTGCCACATCCTCGGGACAGAATTATGGCTACACCTTC.

This rearrangement joins TRBV7-2 to TRBJ2-3; possibly TRBD1 for D (6 bases). The CDR3 extends over 14 amino acids. V lost 8 bases to trimming and J lost 4 bases, with 16 bases between them. In germline, CDR1 is SGHTA, CDR2 FQGNSA. CDR3 bases: TGTGCCAGCTCCCCCTCCCCAGGGGCAGATACGCAGTATTTT. Residues: CASSPSPGADTQYF.